In its sample, the clone carrying this T cell receptor beta chain was seen a few times. This entry belongs to a study of blood T cell repertoires in COVID-19. Study background: The United States, Italy and Spain were the sources of the acute and convalescent COVID-19 samples. The cDNA or gDNA used as material had been derived from T cells, B-cell-depleted T cells, or PBMCs.

V shed 3 bases and J shed 0 bases, with 11 bases lying between them. The germline V gene encodes CDR1 SGHNT and CDR2 YENEEA. The CDR3 loop spans 16 amino acids. In the study's own analysis: The authors estimated nucleated cell counts from reference gene primer amplification. Data came from immunoSEQ multiplex PCR; TCRdb stores just in-frame clones and leaves some out. Clonal size and the V and J genes are those of that table, whereas D and trimming came from the DNA. This sample carries about 70,000 clones, approximately 80% of them seen once, and the ten largest clones take 15% to 18%. This chain connects TRBV11-3 to TRBJ2-2; a possible D gene is TRBD1 (6 bases). The receptor was isolated from a human donor in a cohort sampled during active COVID-19. Input material: peripheral blood. For the CDR3, the DNA is TGTGCCAGCAGCTTTGCGACAGGAACGAACACCGGGGAGCTGTTTTTT. Translating gives CASSFATGTNTGELFF.